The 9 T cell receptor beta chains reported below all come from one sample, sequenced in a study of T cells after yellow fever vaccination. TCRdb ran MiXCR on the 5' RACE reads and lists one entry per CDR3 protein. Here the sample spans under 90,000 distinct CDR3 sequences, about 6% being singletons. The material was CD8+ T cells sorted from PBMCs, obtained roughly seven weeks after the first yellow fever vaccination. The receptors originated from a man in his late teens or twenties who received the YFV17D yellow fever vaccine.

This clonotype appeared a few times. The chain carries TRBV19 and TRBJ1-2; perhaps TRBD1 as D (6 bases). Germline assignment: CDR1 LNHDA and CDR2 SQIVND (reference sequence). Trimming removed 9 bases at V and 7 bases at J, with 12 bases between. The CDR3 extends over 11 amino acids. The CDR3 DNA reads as TGTGCCAGCCAGAGGGGGAGTGGCTACACCTTC. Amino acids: CASQRGSGYTF. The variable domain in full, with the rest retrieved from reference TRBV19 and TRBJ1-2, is DGGITQSPKYLFRKEGQNVTLSCEQNLNHDAMYWYRQDPGQGLRLIYYSQIVNDFQKGDIAEGYSVSREKKESFPLTVTSAQKNPTAFYLCASQRGSGYTFGSGTRLTVV.

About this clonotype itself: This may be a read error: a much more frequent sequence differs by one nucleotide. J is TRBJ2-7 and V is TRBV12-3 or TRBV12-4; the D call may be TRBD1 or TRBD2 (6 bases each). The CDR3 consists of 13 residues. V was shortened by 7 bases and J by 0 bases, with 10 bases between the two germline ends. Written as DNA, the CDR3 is TGTGCCAGCAAGGGGGACTCCTCCTACGAGCAGTACTTC. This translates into CASKGDSSYEQYF.

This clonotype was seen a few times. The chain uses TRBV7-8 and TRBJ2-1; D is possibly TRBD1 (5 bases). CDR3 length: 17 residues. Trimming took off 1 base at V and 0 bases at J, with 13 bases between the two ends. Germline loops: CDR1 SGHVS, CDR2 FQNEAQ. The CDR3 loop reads CASSLGYGASSYNEQFF. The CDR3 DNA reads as TGTGCCAGCAGCTTAGGTTATGGGGCGAGCTCCTACAATGAGCAGTTCTTC.

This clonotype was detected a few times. This CDR3 reads CASRLPKDRSVSYEQYF. DNA for the CDR3: TGTGCCAGCAGACTACCGAAGGACAGGTCAGTGTCCTACGAGCAGTACTTC. The chain is built from TRBV7-9 and TRBJ2-7, with 7 bases aligning to TRBD1. Germline V lookup: CDR1 SEHNR, CDR2 FQNEAQ (reference sequence). The CDR3 length is 17 residues. The trim removed 6 bases at V and 1 base at J, leaving 15 bases unmatched.

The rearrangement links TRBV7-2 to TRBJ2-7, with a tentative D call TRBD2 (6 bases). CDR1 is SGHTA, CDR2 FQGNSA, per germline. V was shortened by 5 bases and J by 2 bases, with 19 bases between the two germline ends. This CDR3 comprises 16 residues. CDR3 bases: TGTGCCAGCAGCACCCGGGACTCTCCGATCCCCTACGAGCAGTACTTC. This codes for CASSTRDSPIPYEQYF.

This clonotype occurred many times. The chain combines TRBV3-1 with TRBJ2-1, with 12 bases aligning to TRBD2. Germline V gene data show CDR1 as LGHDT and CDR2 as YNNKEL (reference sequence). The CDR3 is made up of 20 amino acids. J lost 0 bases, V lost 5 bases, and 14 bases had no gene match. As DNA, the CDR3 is TGTGCCAGCAGCGCCGTACTAGCGGGGGGCACAGAGAGCTCCTACAATGAGCAGTTCTTC. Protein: CASSAVLAGGTESSYNEQFF.

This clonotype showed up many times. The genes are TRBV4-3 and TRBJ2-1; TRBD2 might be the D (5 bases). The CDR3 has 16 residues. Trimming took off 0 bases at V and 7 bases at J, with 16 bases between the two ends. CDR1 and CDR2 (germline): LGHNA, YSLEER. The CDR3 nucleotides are TGCGCCAGCAGCCAAGATCTTGGTTTGACGGGGAATGAGCAGTTCTTC. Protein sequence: CASSQDLGLTGNEQFF.

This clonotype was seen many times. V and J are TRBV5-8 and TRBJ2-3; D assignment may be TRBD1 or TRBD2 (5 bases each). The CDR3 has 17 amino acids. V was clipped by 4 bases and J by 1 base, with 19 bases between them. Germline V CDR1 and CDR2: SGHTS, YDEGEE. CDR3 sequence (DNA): TGTGCCAGCAGCCGGGACGGACTTCTTGATCGCACAGATACGCAGTATTTT. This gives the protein CASSRDGLLDRTDTQYF.

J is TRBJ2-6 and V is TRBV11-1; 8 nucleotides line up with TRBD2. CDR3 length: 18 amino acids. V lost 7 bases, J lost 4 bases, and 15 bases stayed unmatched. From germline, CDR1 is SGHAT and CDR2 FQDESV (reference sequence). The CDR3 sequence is CASTWDLRGGYGANVLTF. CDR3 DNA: TGTGCCAGCACCTGGGACCTACGGGGGGGGTACGGGGCCAACGTCCTGACTTTC.